This TCR beta chain was captured by sequencing in a study of blood T cell repertoires in COVID-19. Across the study: Acute and convalescent COVID-19 samples came from the United States, Italy and Spain.

Authors' data handling: Reference gene primer amplification gave nucleated cell count estimates. Profiling relied on immunoSEQ multiplex PCR, and the TCRdb table lists in-frame clones only, not all of them. That table gives V, J and clone size, and the DNA gave D and trimming. The data show around 320,000 clones, with about nine tenths seen just once and roughly 2.9% held by the top ten. Participant reports of clinical history set cohort assignment. Before they entered the study, exposed participants had met a COVID-19 case within 2 weeks. V lost 2 bases and J 1 base, leaving 12 bases between the germline ends. CDR3 length: 16 amino acids. Germline V gives CDR1 MNHNS, CDR2 SASEGT.

Sequences were obtained from PBMCs or T cells enriched from blood (not recorded which). The V call is TRBV6-1, the J call TRBJ1-5; a weak D match, TRBD1 (5 bases). This clonotype originated in a woman aged 45-65 years who had been exposed to COVID-19. The CDR3 region has the DNA TGTGCCAGCAGTGAACCAACAGGCACGAGCAATCAGCCCCAGCATTTT. Translation gives CASSEPTGTSNQPQHF.